The entry below gives a single T cell receptor (beta chain) sequence along with its context. The data originate from a study of cytomegalovirus exposure and HLA in healthy donors. The CDR3 is 14 amino acids. The J segment lost 0 bases and the V segment lost 8 bases, leaving 6 bases of the junction unmatched. Germline CDR1 and CDR2: WSHSY and SAAADI. The PCR contained 60 Vbeta and 13 Jbeta primers. The protocol was immunoSEQ multiplex PCR, while the TCRdb copy is restricted to in-frame clones and leaves out a portion. Of around 170,000 clones listed, over 65% are singletons. The clonotype comes from a man aged 55 to 70 in good health and CMV-seronegative. This chain links TRBV10-2 with TRBJ2-7; 8 bases are shared with TRBD1. The material sequenced was PBMCs. For the CDR3, the DNA is TGCGCCAGCGGAACAGGGGGAAGCTCCTACGAGCAGTACTTC. It yields the protein CASGTGGSSYEQYF.